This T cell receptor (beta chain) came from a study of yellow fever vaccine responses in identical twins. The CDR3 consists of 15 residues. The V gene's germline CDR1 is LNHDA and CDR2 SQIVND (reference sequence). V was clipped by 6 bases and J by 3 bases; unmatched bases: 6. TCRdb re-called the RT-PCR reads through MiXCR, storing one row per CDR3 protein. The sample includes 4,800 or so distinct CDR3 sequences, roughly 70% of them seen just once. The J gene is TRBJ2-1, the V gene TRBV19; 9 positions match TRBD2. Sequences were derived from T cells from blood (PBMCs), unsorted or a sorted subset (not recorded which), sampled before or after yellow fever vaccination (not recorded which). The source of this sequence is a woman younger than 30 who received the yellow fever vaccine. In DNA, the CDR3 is TGTGCCAGTAGCCAGACTAGCGGAAACTACAATGAGCAGTTCTTC. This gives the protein CASSQTSGNYNEQFF.